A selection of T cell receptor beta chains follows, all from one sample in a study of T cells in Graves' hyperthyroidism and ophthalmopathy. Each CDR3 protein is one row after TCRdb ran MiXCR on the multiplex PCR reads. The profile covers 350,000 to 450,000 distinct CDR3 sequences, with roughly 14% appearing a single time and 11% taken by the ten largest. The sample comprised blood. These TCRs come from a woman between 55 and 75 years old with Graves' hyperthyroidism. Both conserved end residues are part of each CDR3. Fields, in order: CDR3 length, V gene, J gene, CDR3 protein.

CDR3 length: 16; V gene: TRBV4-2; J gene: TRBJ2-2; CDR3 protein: CASSPTSGLEAGELFF
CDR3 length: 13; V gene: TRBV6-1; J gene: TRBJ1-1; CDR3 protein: CASADGGNTEAFF
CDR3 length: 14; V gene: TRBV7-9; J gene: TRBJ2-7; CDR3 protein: CASSYGTGFYEQYF
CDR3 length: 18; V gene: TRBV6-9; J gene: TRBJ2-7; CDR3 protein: CASSYGTSGRAALYEQYF
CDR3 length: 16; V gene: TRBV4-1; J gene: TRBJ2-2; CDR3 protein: CASSQGVVANTGELFF
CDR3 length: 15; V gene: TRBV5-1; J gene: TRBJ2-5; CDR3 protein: CASSLATSGLETQYF
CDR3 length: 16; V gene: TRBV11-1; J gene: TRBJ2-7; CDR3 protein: CASSLEASPHPYEQYF
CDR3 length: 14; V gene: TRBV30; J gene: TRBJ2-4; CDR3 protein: CASRPGGTKNIQYF
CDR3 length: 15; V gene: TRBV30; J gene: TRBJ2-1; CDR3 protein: CAWSVKVAVYNEQFF
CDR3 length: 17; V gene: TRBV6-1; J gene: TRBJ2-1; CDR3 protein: CASSGEVLAGGGNEQFF
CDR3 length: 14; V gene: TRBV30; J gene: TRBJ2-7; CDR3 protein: CAWSPLGVAYEQYF
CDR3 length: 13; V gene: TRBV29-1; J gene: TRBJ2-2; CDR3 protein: CSVEVGDTGELFF
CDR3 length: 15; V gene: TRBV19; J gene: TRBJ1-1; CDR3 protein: CASSMTDRGPTEAFF
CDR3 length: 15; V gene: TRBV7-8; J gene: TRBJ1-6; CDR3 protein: CASSPTGTGDSPLHF
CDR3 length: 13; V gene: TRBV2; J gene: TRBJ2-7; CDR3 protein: CASIEFSDREQYF
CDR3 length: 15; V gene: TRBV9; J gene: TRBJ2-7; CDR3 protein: CASSPHGTLSYEQYF
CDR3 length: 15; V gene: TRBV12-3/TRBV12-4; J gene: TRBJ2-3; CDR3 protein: CASSLLGAGTDTQYF
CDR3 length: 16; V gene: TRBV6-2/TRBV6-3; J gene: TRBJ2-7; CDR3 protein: CASSYSIGQATYEQYF
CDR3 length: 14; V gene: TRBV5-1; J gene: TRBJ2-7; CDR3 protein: CASSYIGGSSEQYF
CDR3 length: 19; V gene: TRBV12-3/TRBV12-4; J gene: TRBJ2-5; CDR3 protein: CASSPPGTSGSLFQETQYF
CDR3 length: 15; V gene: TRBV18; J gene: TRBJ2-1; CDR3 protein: CASSPIRRENDEQFF
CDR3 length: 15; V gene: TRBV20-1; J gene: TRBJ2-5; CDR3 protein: CSARTNLNNQETQYF
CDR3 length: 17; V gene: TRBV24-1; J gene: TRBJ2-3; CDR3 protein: CATTHNPGQGAGDTQYF
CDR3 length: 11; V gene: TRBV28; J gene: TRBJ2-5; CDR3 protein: CASSLEVAQYF
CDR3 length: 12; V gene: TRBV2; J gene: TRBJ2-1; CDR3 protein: CATSSTGNEQFF
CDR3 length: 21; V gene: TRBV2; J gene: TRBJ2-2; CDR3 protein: CASSVSISGLAGMMDTGELFF
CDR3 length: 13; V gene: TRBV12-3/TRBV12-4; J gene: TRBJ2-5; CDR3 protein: CASSRQSSETQYF
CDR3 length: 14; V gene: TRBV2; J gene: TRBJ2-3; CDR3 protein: CASSEKWDTDTQYF
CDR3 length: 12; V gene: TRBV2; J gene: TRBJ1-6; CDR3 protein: CASSDRNSPLHF
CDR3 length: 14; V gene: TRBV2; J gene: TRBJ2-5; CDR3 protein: CASSPDRNQETQYF
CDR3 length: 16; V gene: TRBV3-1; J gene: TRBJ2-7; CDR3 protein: CASSQGGTSGMGEQYF